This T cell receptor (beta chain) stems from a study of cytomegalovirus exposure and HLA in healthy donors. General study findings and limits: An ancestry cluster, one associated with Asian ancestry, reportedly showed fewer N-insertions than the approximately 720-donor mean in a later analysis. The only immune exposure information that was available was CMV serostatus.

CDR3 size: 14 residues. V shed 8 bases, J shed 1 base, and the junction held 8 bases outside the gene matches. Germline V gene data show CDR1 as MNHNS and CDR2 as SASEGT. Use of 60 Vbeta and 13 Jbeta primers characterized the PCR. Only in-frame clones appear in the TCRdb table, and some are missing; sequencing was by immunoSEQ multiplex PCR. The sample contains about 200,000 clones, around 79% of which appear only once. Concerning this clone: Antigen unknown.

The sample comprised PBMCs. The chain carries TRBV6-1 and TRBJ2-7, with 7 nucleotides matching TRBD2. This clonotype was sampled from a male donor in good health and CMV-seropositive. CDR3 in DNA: TGTGCCAGCTTTTCCCTGGGACTATCCTACGAGCAGTACTTC. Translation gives CASFSLGLSYEQYF.